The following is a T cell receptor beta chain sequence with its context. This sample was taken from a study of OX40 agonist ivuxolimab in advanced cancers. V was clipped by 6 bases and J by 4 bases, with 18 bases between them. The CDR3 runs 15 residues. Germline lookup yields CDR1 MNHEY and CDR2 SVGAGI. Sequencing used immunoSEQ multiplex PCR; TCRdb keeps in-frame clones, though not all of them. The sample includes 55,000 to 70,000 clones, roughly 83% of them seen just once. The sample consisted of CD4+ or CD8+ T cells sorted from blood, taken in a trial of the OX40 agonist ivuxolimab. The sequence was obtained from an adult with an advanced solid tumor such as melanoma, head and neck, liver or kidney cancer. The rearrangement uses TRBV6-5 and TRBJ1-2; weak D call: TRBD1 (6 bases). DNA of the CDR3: TGTGCCAGCAGCCTAATGAGTACAGGGTTCTATGGCTACACCTTC. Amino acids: CASSLMSTGFYGYTF.